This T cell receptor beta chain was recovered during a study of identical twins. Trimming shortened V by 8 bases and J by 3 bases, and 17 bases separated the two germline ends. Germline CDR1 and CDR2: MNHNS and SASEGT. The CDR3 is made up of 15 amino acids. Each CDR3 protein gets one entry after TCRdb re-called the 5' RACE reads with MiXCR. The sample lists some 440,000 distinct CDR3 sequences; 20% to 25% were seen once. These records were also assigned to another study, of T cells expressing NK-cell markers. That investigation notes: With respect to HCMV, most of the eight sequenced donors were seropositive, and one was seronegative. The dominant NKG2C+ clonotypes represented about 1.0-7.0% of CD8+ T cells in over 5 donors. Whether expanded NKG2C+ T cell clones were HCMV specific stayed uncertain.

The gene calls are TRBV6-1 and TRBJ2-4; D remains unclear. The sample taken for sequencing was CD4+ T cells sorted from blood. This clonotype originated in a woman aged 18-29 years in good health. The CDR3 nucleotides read TGTGCCAGCGGATCTAGTACTTTTGGCAAAAACATTCAGTACTTC. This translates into CASGSSTFGKNIQYF.